This T cell receptor (beta chain) was recorded in a study of cytomegalovirus exposure and HLA in healthy donors. In the PCR, 60 Vbeta and 13 Jbeta primers were used. Assay used: immunoSEQ multiplex PCR; TCRdb lists only in-frame clones, some missing. The repertoire table contains roughly 150,000 clones. The germline V and J ends were trimmed by 1 base and 4 bases, with 14 bases remaining between them. Looked up from germline, CDR1 is LGHNT and CDR2 is FRNRAP. The CDR3 runs to 16 residues. The TCR was taken from a woman in her 50s in good health and CMV-seronegative. The rearrangement uses TRBV12-5 and TRBJ2-1, with TRBD2 as a possible D gene (7 bases). What was sequenced was PBMCs. The CDR3 region is CASGLGRGALYNEQFF. The CDR3 DNA reads as TGTGCTAGTGGTTTGGGTCGGGGGGCCCTATACAATGAGCAGTTCTTC.